This T cell receptor beta chain was obtained from a study of cytomegalovirus exposure and HLA in healthy donors. Study-wide findings and caveats: Many donors shared some public TCRs, even though most TCR sequences were rare. When a later analysis compared HLA-associated TCR beta chains with equally common others, the HLA-associated chains turned out to be more clonally expanded and to have lower generation probabilities. There were approximately 150 TCR beta chains listed as cytomegalovirus-associated.

The PCR employed 60 Vbeta primers together with 13 Jbeta primers. In the study's own analysis: The count from a later analysis was about 80 million unique TCR beta chains, some 10 million of them shared. TCRdb's table, derived via immunoSEQ multiplex PCR, lists solely in-frame clones and lacks some. V, J and clone size derive from that table, while D and trimming were established from the DNA sequence. The repertoire holds under 95,000 clones, with about three quarters as singletons. This CDR3 is built from 12 residues. Trimming pared 4 bases from V and 3 bases from J, leaving 6 bases between. In germline, CDR1 is LNHDA, CDR2 SQIVND (reference sequence). Of note for this clone: Its specificity is not known.

The origin of this receptor is a male donor in good health and CMV-seronegative. This sequence joins TRBV19 and TRBJ1-2, with D hard to call. Sequences were obtained from PBMCs. The DNA of the CDR3 is TGTGCCAGTAGTACGGGTGACTATGGCTACACCTTC. It translates to CASSTGDYGYTF.